These 15 T cell receptor beta chains were all obtained from the same sample, sequenced in a study of Ad26.COV2.S vaccination and SARS-CoV-2 variants. Treatment defined: about 20 received Ad26.COV2.S at low or high dose, single or two shots; about five received placebo; per-sample allocation not given. Material that was analyzed had been drawn on day 63 after the first vaccine or placebo injection. Profiled with immunoSEQ multiplex PCR; TCRdb holds only in-frame clones, not every one. The sample has fewer than 400,000 clones, around 89% seen once. Sequencing used peripheral blood, obtained in a trial of Ad26.COV2.S vaccine versus placebo. The receptors here all came from a person aged 18-60 years who received the Ad26.COV2.S COVID-19 vaccine or a placebo.

A single count supports this clone. The chain has TRBV6-5 and TRBJ2-7; TRBD1 aligns across 11 bases. CDR3 length equals 14 residues. Germline V lookup: CDR1 MNHEY, CDR2 SVGAGI. The J segment lost 2 bases and the V segment lost 8 bases, leaving 5 bases of the junction unmatched. Here the CDR3 DNA reads TGTGCCAGCTTAGGGACAGGGGGACCCTACGAGCAGTACTTC. Its translation is CASLGTGGPYEQYF.

The chain recombines TRBV30 with TRBJ2-6, with D tentatively TRBD2 (5 bases). CDR3 length equals 14 residues. V was clipped by 5 bases and J by 2 bases, with 10 bases between them. Germline V gene sequence: CDR1 GTSNPN, CDR2 SVGIG (reference sequence). This CDR3 reads CAWQEGAGANVLTF. The CDR3 DNA follows: TGTGCCTGGCAAGAGGGCGCTGGGGCCAACGTCCTGACTTTC.

This chain uses TRBV7-3 with TRBJ2-2; D is perhaps TRBD1 or TRBD2 (5 bases each). The CDR3 runs 14 residues. V was clipped by 3 bases and J by 5 bases, with 10 bases between them. CDR1 and CDR2 (germline): SGHTA, FQGTGA. Written as DNA, the CDR3 is TGTGCCAGCAGCTTGGGGACGAGTACCGGGGAGCTGTTTTTT. Amino acid sequence: CASSLGTSTGELFF.

Only one count was recorded for this clone. The J gene is TRBJ2-7, the V gene TRBV5-1; the match to TRBD1 covers 10 bases. CDR1 is SGHRS, CDR2 YFSETQ, per germline. Unmatched junction bases numbered 3, after V lost 2 bases and J lost 4 bases. This CDR3 contains 14 residues. In DNA form, the CDR3 reads TGCGCCAGCAGCTTTGGGGGACAGGGGTACGAGCAGTACTTC. Amino acid sequence: CASSFGGQGYEQYF.

This CDR3 reads CAIRVQGRDTEAFF. As DNA, the CDR3 is TGTGCCATCAGGGTTCAGGGGCGAGACACTGAAGCTTTCTTT. The chain couples TRBV10-3 to TRBJ1-1; TRBD1 might be the D (6 bases). Looked up from germline, CDR1 is ENHRY and CDR2 is SYGVKD. The CDR3 spans 14 residues. Trimming took 6 bases from V and 3 from J, leaving 14 bases between them.

The rearrangement joins TRBV9 to TRBJ2-3; 8 bases agree with TRBD1. Per germline, CDR1 SGDLS and CDR2 YYNGEE. The trim removed 3 bases at V and 4 bases at J, leaving 10 bases unmatched. CDR3 length: 16 amino acids. The CDR3 region is CASSAEPGQVSDTQYF. CDR3 nucleotide sequence: TGTGCCAGCAGCGCCGAACCGGGACAGGTGTCAGATACGCAGTATTTT.

This clone was counted a few times. The rearrangement joins TRBV24-1 to TRBJ2-7; D might be TRBD1 or TRBD2, each matching 5 bases. CDR1 and CDR2 (germline): KGHDR, SFDVKD. This CDR3 contains 15 residues. With 4 bases removed from V and 3 bases from J, the gap between germline ends came to 15 bases. CDR3: CATSESGTGRYEQYF. The DNA of the CDR3 is TGTGCCACCAGTGAATCCGGGACGGGGCGCTACGAGCAGTACTTC.

CDR3 coding DNA: TGTGCCAGCAGCTCGCCAGGGACTAGGGGTTCCTACAATGAGCAGTTCTTC. As protein: CASSSPGTRGSYNEQFF. The rearrangement links TRBV7-6 to TRBJ2-1; 8 bases are shared with TRBD2. The germline gives CDR1 SGHVS, CDR2 FNYEAQ. The CDR3 is made up of 17 amino acids. J lost 1 base, V lost 4 bases, and 9 bases had no gene match.

Comments on this clone: This CDR3 is also generated by other DNA sequences in the sample. V and J are TRBV6-5 and TRBJ1-1; 7 nucleotides line up with TRBD1. The V gene's germline CDR1 is MNHEY and CDR2 SVGAGI. The V gene end was trimmed by 7 bases and the J gene end by 4 bases; junction bases not matched to a gene: 3. CDR3 length: 12 amino acids. In nucleotides, the CDR3 is TGTGCCAGCAATAGACAGGGCACTGAAGCTTTCTTT. It translates to CASNRQGTEAFF.

In this sample, this clone turned up once. The chain combines TRBV2 with TRBJ2-7; D might be TRBD2 (5 bases). V gave up 8 bases and J gave up 2 bases, with 13 bases separating them. The germline V gene encodes CDR1 SNHLY and CDR2 FYNNEI. This CDR3 contains 13 residues. DNA of the CDR3: TGTGCCAGCTGGAGAGGGCGGGCCTACGAGCAGTACTTC. Translation: CASWRGRAYEQYF.

The rearrangement uses TRBV5-6 and TRBJ2-5; 10 nucleotides align to TRBD2. V gave up 4 bases and J gave up 4 bases; unmatched junction bases: 4. The length of the CDR3 is 14 residues. CDR1 is SGHDT, CDR2 YYEEEE, per germline. The CDR3 region has the DNA TGTGCCAGCAGCGCGGGACTAGCGCTAGAGACCCAGTACTTC. Protein sequence: CASSAGLALETQYF.

This chain uses TRBV27 with TRBJ2-5, with D maybe TRBD2 (5 bases). Trimming stripped 5 bases from V and 5 bases from J, with 12 bases between. CDR3 length equals 13 residues. Germline assignment: CDR1 MNHEY and CDR2 SMNVEV (reference sequence). CDR3 loop: CASSHGGSETQYF. The CDR3 DNA follows: TGTGCCAGCAGTCATGGAGGAAGTGAGACCCAGTACTTC.

The chain has TRBV18 and TRBJ1-5; no reliable D call. Trimming pared 4 bases from V and 7 bases from J, leaving 14 bases between. Germline loops: CDR1 KGHSH, CDR2 LQKENI. The CDR3 contains 14 residues. In DNA form, the CDR3 reads TGTGCCAGCTCACAAAACCCATCGGGGCAGCCCCAGCATTTT. This encodes CASSQNPSGQPQHF.

In this sample, this clone turned up once. The V and J genes are TRBV10-3 and TRBJ2-3; TRBD1 aligns across 7 bases. This CDR3 contains 16 residues. V was pared by 6 bases and J by 2 bases, with 11 bases of the junction left unmatched. CDR1 and CDR2 (germline): ENHRY, SYGVKD. CDR3 sequence: CAIRPWTGPSTDTQYF. In nucleotides, the CDR3 is TGTGCCATCAGACCTTGGACAGGCCCCTCCACAGATACGCAGTATTTT.

This clone was seen once. V usage is TRBV14 and J usage is TRBJ1-2; D not certain. The germline CDR1 and CDR2 sequences are SGHDN and FVKESK. This CDR3 comprises 12 residues. Trimming took off 5 bases at V and 2 bases at J, with 6 bases between the two ends. The CDR3 loop reads CASSEMNYGYTF. The CDR3 DNA is TGTGCCAGCAGCGAAATGAACTATGGCTACACCTTC.